The rows below give T cell receptor beta chains drawn from one sample of a study of T cell repertoires in cytomegalovirus infection. A single record per CDR3 protein comes from TCRdb applying MiXCR to the reads. The sample contains about 52,000 distinct CDR3 sequences, about 20% of which appear only once. No antigen is known for these receptors. Sequenced material: CD8+ T cells from cultured PBMCs, taken from culture after CMV antigen stimulation. These receptors all come from a human donor in good health (CMV status not recorded). Some clones in this sample may be carry-over from other donors' samples. Both conserved end residues are part of each CDR3. A D gene is named only where the DNA matches it firmly. Size tells how often a clone was seen (once, few, many) or the class of an expanded clone, and some rows leave it out.

>TRBV7-9|NA|TRBJ2-7|once
CASSPSGGARYEQYF
TGTGCCAGCAGCCCGTCTGGGGGGGCCAGGTACGAGCAGTACTTC
>TRBV6-6|TRBD1|TRBJ2-3|few
CASSLTGGTDTQYF
TGTGCCAGCAGTCTCACAGGGGGCACAGATACGCAGTATTTT
>TRBV4-1|TRBD1|TRBJ2-7|few
CASSQQTGGIYEQYF
TGCGCCAGCAGCCAGCAGACAGGGGGTATCTACGAGCAGTACTTC
>TRBV13|TRBD2|TRBJ2-2|NA
CASSHRGRGYTGELFF
TGTGCCAGCAGCCACAGAGGGCGGGGGTACACCGGGGAGCTGTTTTTT
>TRBV7-8|NA|TRBJ1-5|few
CASSPRAGQPQHF
TGTGCCAGCAGCCCCCGCGCAGGTCAGCCCCAGCATTTT
>TRBV6-4|TRBD2|TRBJ2-3|few
CASSELAGGPSGPDTQYF
TGTGCCAGCAGTGAACTAGCGGGGGGGCCTAGCGGACCAGATACGCAGTATTTT
>TRBV27|NA|TRBJ1-2|few
CASSLSLGSNYGYTF
TGTGCCAGCAGTTTATCCTTGGGCAGCAACTATGGCTACACCTTC
>TRBV6-2/TRBV6-3|NA|TRBJ1-5|NA
CASSYLVLGTQHF
TGTGCCAGCAGTTACCTGGTCCTCGGGACCCAGCATTTT
>TRBV7-2|NA|TRBJ2-7|NA
CASSLEHLYEQYF
TGTGCCAGCAGCTTAGAACACCTCTACGAGCAGTACTTC
>TRBV7-8|NA|TRBJ2-5|NA
CASNFLGETQYF
TGTGCCAGCAATTTCTTAGGCGAGACCCAGTACTTC
>TRBV7-9|TRBD1|TRBJ2-1|NA
CASSLPHRGPSNEQFF
TGTGCCAGCAGCTTGCCGCACAGGGGGCCTAGCAATGAGCAGTTCTTC
>TRBV4-3|NA|TRBJ2-3|few
CASSQEGRGAGTDTQYF
TGCGCCAGCAGCCAAGAAGGCCGGGGAGCAGGGACAGATACGCAGTATTTT
>TRBV6-8|TRBD1|TRBJ2-7|few
CASSPGQGIPYEQYF
TGTGCCAGCAGTCCCGGACAGGGAATCCCCTACGAGCAGTACTTC
>TRBV7-8|NA|TRBJ1-1|many
CASSLIAGMNTEAFF
TGTGCCAGCAGCTTAATAGCGGGGATGAACACTGAAGCTTTCTTT
>TRBV7-6|NA|TRBJ2-1|NA
CASSFPGGGGADNEQFF
TGTGCCAGCAGCTTCCCCGGGGGAGGGGGCGCGGACAATGAGCAGTTCTTC
>TRBV5-8|NA|TRBJ1-5|NA
CASSSAGVDVNQPQHF
TGTGCCAGCAGCTCAGCTGGGGTCGATGTCAATCAGCCCCAGCATTTT
>TRBV6-2/TRBV6-3|NA|TRBJ1-6|few
CASSYSRQGDSPLHF
TGTGCCAGCAGTTACTCTCGTCAGGGAGATTCACCCCTCCACTTT
>TRBV29-1|TRBD1|TRBJ1-2|few
CSVEGQGAGYTF
TGCAGCGTTGAAGGGCAGGGGGCTGGCTACACCTTC
>TRBV7-9|NA|TRBJ2-5|NA
CASSPRGGGPTQETQYF
TGTGCCAGCAGCCCACGCGGAGGGGGGCCAACGCAAGAGACCCAGTACTTC
>TRBV4-2|NA|TRBJ2-3|NA
CASSQVMGRDTQYF
TGTGCCAGCAGCCAAGTAATGGGTCGAGATACGCAGTATTTT
>TRBV4-2|NA|TRBJ2-4|few
CASSQETGGLAKNIQYF
TGTGCCAGCAGCCAAGAGACGGGCGGCTTAGCCAAAAACATTCAGTACTTC
>TRBV7-8|TRBD2|TRBJ2-5|few
CASSLAEQRGGQETQYF
TGTGCCAGCAGCTTAGCGGAACAGCGGGGGGGGCAAGAGACCCAGTACTTC
>TRBV7-2|NA|TRBJ2-7|few
CASSPRHPGEQYF
TGTGCCAGCAGCCCCCGACACCCAGGGGAGCAGTACTTC
>TRBV7-8|NA|TRBJ2-5|few
CASSSRTGFQETQYF
TGTGCCAGCAGCTCCCGGACGGGGTTCCAAGAGACCCAGTACTTC
>TRBV7-6|NA|TRBJ2-3|NA
CASSLPRDLKRLHTDTQYF
TGTGCCAGCAGCCTACCCCGGGACCTTAAAAGGCTACACACAGATACGCAGTATTTT
>TRBV30|NA|TRBJ2-1|NA
CAWSAWTVLYNEQFF
TGTGCCTGGAGTGCCTGGACAGTCCTCTACAATGAGCAGTTCTTC
>TRBV28|TRBD1|TRBJ1-2|few
CASSYGTGGAYGYTF
TGTGCCAGCAGTTACGGGACAGGGGGCGCCTATGGCTACACCTTC
>TRBV28|NA|TRBJ2-5|NA
CASSFGRSQETQYF
TGTGCCAGCAGTTTCGGTCGGAGCCAAGAGACCCAGTACTTC
>TRBV7-9|TRBD1|TRBJ2-7|few
CASSPPGQIYEQYF
TGTGCCAGCAGCCCGCCGGGACAGATCTACGAGCAGTACTTC
>TRBV7-3|TRBD1|TRBJ2-1|NA
CASSLRQGFFNEQFF
TGTGCCAGCAGCTTAAGACAGGGATTTTTCAATGAGCAGTTCTTC
>TRBV29-1|NA|TRBJ1-4|few
CSVPGPNEKLFF
TGCAGCGTTCCAGGCCCTAATGAAAAACTGTTTTTT
>TRBV28|NA|TRBJ2-7|few
CASNPRGAYEQYF
TGTGCCAGCAACCCAAGAGGGGCCTACGAGCAGTACTTC
>TRBV6-2/TRBV6-3|NA|TRBJ2-3|NA
CASSLKNSTDTQYF
TGTGCCAGCAGTTTGAAGAATTCCACAGATACGCAGTATTTT
>TRBV4-1|NA|TRBJ1-1|few
CASSQGADEAFF
TGCGCCAGCAGCCAAGGGGCCGACGAAGCTTTCTTT